This record looks at one T cell receptor (beta chain) sequence and its context. This sample stems from a study of T cell changes during pregnancy in multiple sclerosis. TCRdb's copy holds only in-frame clones and misses some; the assay was immunoSEQ multiplex PCR. Of roughly 30,000 clones in the sample, under 95% are singletons; the top ten hold about 0.41%. CDR1 and CDR2 from the germline V gene are SNHLY and FYNNEI. V shed 5 bases and J shed 0 bases, with 14 bases lying between them. The CDR3 has 16 residues. The sequencing used CD4+ T cells from peripheral blood mononuclear cells, collected in the second trimester of pregnancy. The chain is built from TRBV2 and TRBJ2-4, with D uncertain. This sequence originates from a female donor with multiple sclerosis, enrolled in a pregnancy study. CDR3 sequence: CASSPAASLAKNIQYF. The CDR3, as DNA: TGTGCCAGCAGTCCGGCGGCTAGTCTAGCCAAAAACATTCAGTACTTC.